These 30 T cell receptor beta chains originate from one sample sequenced in a study of CD8 T cells in ankylosing spondylitis. TCRdb fed the 5' RACE reads into MiXCR, producing one record per CDR3 protein. In the table there are some 120,000 distinct CDR3 sequences, roughly an eighth of which are singletons. The material sequenced was blood, either unsorted or a sorted T cell fraction (not recorded which). The receptor source for this set is a female donor with ankylosing spondylitis or in good health (not recorded which).

This clonotype was detected only a few times. A single base separates this from a much larger clone, so it may be a read error. V gene TRBV7-9 combines with J gene TRBJ1-2; D remains ambiguous. Germline V gene sequence: CDR1 SEHNR, CDR2 FQNEAQ (reference sequence). The CDR3 runs 15 residues. V lost 4 bases and J 2 bases, leaving 14 bases between the germline ends. The CDR3 bases are TGTGCCAGCAGCTCAGCCAACAGCGTGAACTATGGCTACACCTTC. Its translation is CASSSANSVNYGYTF. Together with reference TRBV7-9 and TRBJ1-2, the CDR3 gives the full variable domain: DTGVSQNPRHKITKRGQNVTFRCDPISEHNRLYWYRQTLGQGPEFLTYFQNEAQLEKSRLLSDRFSAERPKGSFSTLEIQRTEQGDSAMYLCASSSANSVNYGYTFGSGTRLTVV.

This clonotype was picked up many times. The chain recombines TRBV20-1 with TRBJ1-2; 7 bases align to TRBD1. Germline V lookup: CDR1 DFQATT, CDR2 SNEGSKA (reference sequence). With V trimmed by 6 bases and J by 8 bases, 12 bases remained unmatched. The CDR3 runs 13 residues. The CDR3 DNA follows: TGCAGTGCGGCGATTCAGGGGGTAGAGGGCTACACCTTC. Protein: CSAAIQGVEGYTF.

This clonotype was picked up many times. This chain links TRBV12-3 or TRBV12-4 with TRBJ2-7; D is possibly TRBD2 (5 bases). The CDR3 is 14 residues long. V dropped 1 base and J dropped 3 bases, with 10 bases sitting between them. The CDR3 nucleotides read TGTGCCAGCAGTTTAGGCGGGTTTGGCTACGAGCAGTACTTC. Its translation is CASSLGGFGYEQYF.

V and J are TRBV5-1 and TRBJ2-3; D gene unclear. Germline CDR1 SGHRS, CDR2 YFSETQ. The CDR3 is made up of 15 amino acids. Trimming took 2 bases from V and 1 from J, leaving 11 bases between them. This chain's CDR3 is CASSFELPGTDTQYF. In DNA form, the CDR3 reads TGCGCCAGCAGCTTCGAGCTCCCGGGCACAGATACGCAGTATTTT. Combining the CDR3 with reference TRBV5-1 and TRBJ2-3 gives the whole variable domain KAGVTQTPRYLIKTRGQQVTLSCSPISGHRSVSWYQQTPGQGLQFLFEYFSETQRNKGNFPGRFSGRQFSNSRSEMNVSTLELGDSALYLCASSFELPGTDTQYFGPGTRLTVL.

This clonotype was detected ten times or more. The chain has TRBV20-1 and TRBJ2-1; 8 bases line up with TRBD1. This CDR3 has 13 amino acids. Trimming at V came to 4 bases and at J to 3 bases, leaving 2 bases not matched to a gene. CDR1 is DFQATT and CDR2 is SNEGSKA in the germline V gene (reference sequence). CDR3 region: CSATGQGYNEQFF. The DNA for the CDR3 is TGCAGTGCTACAGGACAGGGCTACAATGAGCAGTTCTTC.

This clonotype showed up many times. In nucleotides, the CDR3 is TGTGCCAGCAGCTTAGCGGGAGGGGTCCTAGAGCAGTTCTTC. It yields the protein CASSLAGGVLEQFF. This chain connects TRBV7-3 to TRBJ2-1, with 9 bases fitting TRBD2. The V gene's germline CDR1 is SGHTA and CDR2 FQGTGA. The CDR3 has 14 amino acids. V shed 2 bases and J 10 bases; nucleotides not matched to a gene: 6.

This clonotype was observed at least ten times. V is TRBV6-1 and J is TRBJ2-3; D not resolved. The CDR3 loop spans 13 amino acids. Trimming stripped 8 bases from V and 8 bases from J, with 17 bases between. Germline CDR1 and CDR2: MNHNS and SASEGT. CDR3 amino acids: CASAGLDRRTQYF. Written as DNA, the CDR3 is TGTGCCAGCGCTGGGCTAGATCGTCGTACGCAGTATTTT.

For this clonotype: One end of the junction does not line up with germline, which may come from a read error. The chain employs TRBV5-1 and TRBJ2-4; 8 bases are shared with TRBD1. The CDR3 contains 16 residues. Germline V lookup: CDR1 SGHRS, CDR2 YFSETQ. The CDR3 is CASSSYSRDRRNIQYF. The CDR3 nucleotides are TGCGCCAGCAGCTCATATTCTCGGGACAGGAGGAACATTCAGTACTTT.

This clonotype occurred many times. The chain couples TRBV12-3 or TRBV12-4 to TRBJ1-1; D remains unclear. V lost 3 bases, J lost 5 bases, and 10 bases lay in between. The CDR3 has 13 amino acids. This CDR3 reads CASSFGVRTEAFF. The CDR3 bases are TGTGCCAGCAGTTTCGGGGTGAGGACTGAAGCTTTCTTT.

The table lists this clonotype with many counts. V usage is TRBV10-2 and J usage is TRBJ2-3, with a tentative D call TRBD2 (5 bases). Germline values: CDR1 WSHSY, CDR2 SAAADI. The length of the CDR3 is 16 residues. Trimming stripped 3 bases from V and 6 bases from J, with 19 bases between. The CDR3 reads CASSDPSGSGVDTQYF. DNA for the CDR3: TGCGCCAGCAGTGACCCCTCGGGGTCAGGAGTTGATACGCAGTATTTT.

The gene calls are TRBV5-1 and TRBJ2-3, with D maybe TRBD2 (5 bases). CDR3 length equals 15 residues. Trimming removed 0 bases from V and 3 bases from J, with 11 bases in between. CDR1 and CDR2 (germline): SGHRS, YFSETQ. CDR3 nucleotides: TGCGCCAGCAGCTTGGTGGGAGCCGGGACAGATACGCAGTATTTT. This gives the protein CASSLVGAGTDTQYF.

This clonotype was seen a handful of times. The chain employs TRBV29-1 and TRBJ2-3; no clear D. CDR1 SQVTM and CDR2 ANQGSEA come from the germline V gene. The CDR3 has 13 residues. V was shortened by 7 bases and J by 2 bases, with 13 bases between the two germline ends. The CDR3 nucleotides read TGCAGCGCCAAGAGGAGTTTCACAGATACGCAGTATTTT. Translation gives CSAKRSFTDTQYF.

This clonotype was seen only a few times. This chain joins TRBV12-3 or TRBV12-4 and TRBJ2-5; TRBD1 is a possible D gene (6 bases). Trimming took 6 bases from V and 4 from J, leaving 18 bases between them. The CDR3 runs to 15 residues. CDR3 bases: TGTGCCAGCAGGAGGGGCTTGGAACAGGGAGAGACCCAGTACTTC. Amino acid sequence: CASRRGLEQGETQYF.

This rearrangement joins TRBV12-3 or TRBV12-4 to TRBJ2-5, with 8 bases aligning to TRBD1. The CDR3 has 14 amino acids. Trimming took 4 bases from V and 1 from J; bases not matched to a gene: 2. CDR3 DNA: TGTGCCAGCAGTTCCGGACAGGGCCAAGAGACCCAGTACTTC. Encoded protein: CASSSGQGQETQYF.

This rearrangement joins TRBV28 to TRBJ2-2; 7 nucleotides agree with TRBD2. Germline CDR1 MDHEN, CDR2 SYDVKM. The CDR3 is 15 amino acids. Trimming at V came to 5 bases and at J to 3 bases, leaving 6 bases not matched to a gene. CDR3: CASSPSRGDTGELFF. The CDR3 nucleotides read TGTGCCAGCAGTCCCTCCCGGGGGGACACCGGGGAGCTGTTTTTT.

By proportion, this clonotype is medium-sized. The chain joins TRBV20-1 to TRBJ1-1; D remains unclear. Trimming pared 3 bases from V and 6 bases from J, leaving 8 bases between. The germline CDR1 and CDR2 sequences are DFQATT and SNEGSKA (reference sequence). This CDR3 is built from 11 residues. CDR3 residues: CSASGPAEAFF. The CDR3 nucleotides read TGCAGTGCTAGTGGGCCCGCTGAAGCTTTCTTT.

Concerning this clonotype itself: One end of the junction does not line up with germline, which may come from a read error. The V gene is TRBV11-2, the J gene TRBJ2-5; perhaps TRBD2 as D (6 bases). The germline V gene has CDR1 SGHAT and CDR2 FQNNGV. This CDR3 spans 16 amino acids. The CDR3 sequence is CANSSRPSERQETQYF. CDR3 coding DNA: TGTGCCAACAGCTCCCGCCCTAGCGAACGACAAGAGACCCAGTACTTC.

In this sample, this clonotype turned up many times. The J gene is TRBJ2-1, the V gene TRBV10-3; TRBD1 might be the D (6 bases). CDR1 ENHRY and CDR2 SYGVKD come from the germline V gene. This CDR3 has 14 amino acids. Trimming left V 0 bases short and J 5 bases short, with 8 bases between. The CDR3 DNA sequence: TGTGCCATCAGTGAGTCAACAGGGAACAATGAGCAGTTCTTC. Protein product: CAISESTGNNEQFF.

This clonotype has at least ten counts. The gene calls are TRBV12-3 or TRBV12-4 and TRBJ1-5, with D hard to call. There are 11 residues in the CDR3. V gave up 6 bases and J gave up 3 bases, with 3 bases separating them. DNA of the CDR3: TGTGCCAGCAGCAACAATCAGCCCCAGCATTTT. Amino acids: CASSNNQPQHF.

This rearrangement joins TRBV12-3 or TRBV12-4 to TRBJ2-6, with 12 bases that match TRBD2. V lost 5 bases, J lost 0 bases, and 5 bases stayed unmatched. The CDR3 is 18 amino acids. The CDR3 loop is CASSPTSGGLSGANVLTF. The CDR3 DNA sequence: TGTGCCAGCAGTCCGACTAGCGGGGGCCTCTCTGGGGCCAACGTCCTGACTTTC.

The sample holds many counts of this clonotype. The chain is built from TRBV20-1 and TRBJ2-4, with D perhaps TRBD2 (6 bases). From germline, CDR1 is DFQATT and CDR2 SNEGSKA (reference sequence). Trimming removed 0 bases at V and 7 bases at J, with 13 bases between. This CDR3 has 14 residues. The CDR3 region is CSARDSAGSNIQYF. CDR3 nucleotide sequence: TGCAGTGCTAGAGATTCGGCGGGGTCGAACATTCAGTACTTC.

The chain uses TRBV29-1 and TRBJ2-7, with TRBD1 matching over 10 bases. Germline V CDR1 and CDR2: SQVTM, ANQGSEA. This CDR3 is built from 14 residues. V lost 6 bases to trimming and J lost 1 base; unmatched junction nucleotides: 6. For the CDR3, the DNA is TGCAGCGTCGAGGACAGGGGGTCGTCCTACGAGCAGTACTTC. Translated, it gives CSVEDRGSSYEQYF.

This clonotype was observed a few times. The CDR3 DNA follows: TGTGCCAGCAGTTCCCCCTCCAGGCCCCTAGAGACCCAGTACTTC. Amino acid sequence: CASSSPSRPLETQYF. The J gene is TRBJ2-5, the V gene TRBV27; D call uncertain. The CDR3 has 15 residues. V lost 4 bases, J lost 4 bases, and 16 bases lay in between. Germline values: CDR1 MNHEY, CDR2 SMNVEV (reference sequence).

This clonotype was seen many times. The chain joins TRBV29-1 to TRBJ2-5, with TRBD2 as a possible D gene (5 bases). The germline CDR1 and CDR2 sequences are SQVTM and ANQGSEA. The CDR3 extends over 12 amino acids. V shed 4 bases and J shed 2 bases, with 8 bases lying between them. CDR3 region: CSVVGLQETQYF. CDR3 sequence (DNA): TGCAGCGTTGTAGGACTTCAAGAGACCCAGTACTTC.

In this sample, this clonotype turned up a few times. The J gene is TRBJ2-1, the V gene TRBV14; 12 bases are a match to TRBD2. The junction had 4 bases not matched to a gene; V was cut back by 6 bases and J by 4 bases. CDR1 SGHDN and CDR2 FVKESK come from the germline V gene. There are 15 residues in the CDR3. CDR3 sequence: CASSRTSGVYNEQFF. The CDR3 coding sequence is TGTGCCAGCAGTCGGACTAGCGGGGTTTACAATGAGCAGTTCTTC. Full variable domain (outside the CDR3, taken from reference TRBV14 and TRBJ2-1): EAGVTQFPSHSVIEKGQTVTLRCDPISGHDNLYWYRRVMGKEIKFLLHFVKESKQDESGMPNNRFLAERTGGTYSTLKVQPAELEDSGVYFCASSRTSGVYNEQFFGPGTRLTVL.

This clonotype was detected many times. The chain couples TRBV20-1 to TRBJ2-3, with D perhaps assigned TRBD1 or TRBD2 (5 bases each). Trimming took off 3 bases at V and 15 bases at J, with 16 bases between the two ends. The CDR3 length is 11 residues. Per germline, CDR1 DFQATT and CDR2 SNEGSKA (reference sequence). CDR3 protein: CSASRDLTPYF. The CDR3 DNA reads TGCAGTGCTAGTAGGGACCTCACGCCCTATTTT.

Notes on this clonotype: This may stem from a read error, because a much larger clone lies one nucleotide away. The chain joins TRBV20-1 to TRBJ1-4; D is ambiguous. CDR1 and CDR2 (germline): DFQATT, SNEGSKA (reference sequence). The CDR3 covers 15 residues. V dropped 4 bases and J dropped 5 bases, with 17 bases sitting between them. The CDR3 loop reads CSAKRIGFANEKLFF. The CDR3, as DNA: TGCAGTGCTAAACGTATAGGGTTCGCGAATGAAAAACTGTTTTTT.

This clonotype was seen a handful of times. This sequence joins TRBV20-1 and TRBJ1-1, with 8 bases matching TRBD1. V was pared by 6 bases and J by 3 bases, with 21 bases of the junction left unmatched. The V gene's germline CDR1 is DFQATT and CDR2 SNEGSKA (reference sequence). This CDR3 contains 18 residues. As DNA, the CDR3 is TGCAGTGCGCTAAGACAGGGGTATTGGGGTTTGGCGGACACTGAAGCTTTCTTT. Amino acids: CSALRQGYWGLADTEAFF.

This clonotype came up many times. CDR3 nucleotide sequence: TGTGCCAGCAGCCCGGTGGTGGTAGCGGGGACCGGGGAGCTGTTTTTT. It translates to CASSPVVVAGTGELFF. The chain couples TRBV3-1 to TRBJ2-2, with 8 bases identical to TRBD2. This CDR3 comprises 16 residues. Germline V gives CDR1 LGHDT, CDR2 YNNKEL (reference sequence). V trimming: 4 bases; J trimming: 5 bases; junction bases outside the gene matches: 9.

At least ten counts were recorded for this clonotype. The chain combines TRBV20-1 with TRBJ2-6; D remains unclear. V dropped 0 bases and J dropped 2 bases, with 8 bases sitting between them. The CDR3 contains 15 residues. Germline V gene data show CDR1 as DFQATT and CDR2 as SNEGSKA (reference sequence). The CDR3 nucleotides read TGCAGTGCTAGAGAATGGGCTCCTGGGGCCAACGTCCTGACTTTC. Amino acids: CSAREWAPGANVLTF.